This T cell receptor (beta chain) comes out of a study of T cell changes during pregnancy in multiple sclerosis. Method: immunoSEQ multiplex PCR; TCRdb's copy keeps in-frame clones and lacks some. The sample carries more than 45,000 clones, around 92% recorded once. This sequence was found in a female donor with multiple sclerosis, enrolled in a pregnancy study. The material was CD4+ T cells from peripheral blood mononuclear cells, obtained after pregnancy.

DNA for the CDR3: TGTGCCAGCAGCTTAGCGACAGGGGGGCCCTCTGGGGCCAACGTCCTGACTTTC. This codes for CASSLATGGPSGANVLTF. The J gene is TRBJ2-6, the V gene TRBV7-2; 9 bases fit TRBD1. V was pared by 0 bases and J by 0 bases, with 3 bases of the junction left unmatched. Per the germline V gene, CDR1 is SGHTA and CDR2 is FQGNSA. CDR3 length equals 18 residues.